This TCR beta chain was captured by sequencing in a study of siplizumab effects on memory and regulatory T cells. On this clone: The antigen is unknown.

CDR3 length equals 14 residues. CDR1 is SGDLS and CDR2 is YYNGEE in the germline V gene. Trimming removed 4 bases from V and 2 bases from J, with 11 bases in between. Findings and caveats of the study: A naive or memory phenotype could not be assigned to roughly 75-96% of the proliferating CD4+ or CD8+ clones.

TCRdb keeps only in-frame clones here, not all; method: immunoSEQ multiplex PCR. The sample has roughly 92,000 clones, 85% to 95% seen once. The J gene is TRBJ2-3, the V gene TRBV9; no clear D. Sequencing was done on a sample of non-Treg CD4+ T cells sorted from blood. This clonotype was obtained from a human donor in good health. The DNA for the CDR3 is TGTGCCAGCAGCCCAGGCAGGATCACAGATACGCAGTATTTT. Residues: CASSPGRITDTQYF.